This is a list of T cell receptor beta chains from one sample in a study of STAT5B mutations in CD4+ large granular lymphocyte leukemia. The table came from immunoSEQ multiplex PCR; TCRdb's copy has only in-frame clones and leaves some out. The sample includes 45,000 or so clones, 70% to 90% seen only once; the top ten take 2.6%. The material sequenced was CD4+ T cells from blood buffy coats. Receptors originate from a human donor in good health. CDR3s include the opening cysteine and the closing phenylalanine or tryptophan. D genes are given only for firm matches. Size values are once, few and many counts, or a class for expanded clones, and some rows have none.

-,TRBJ1-3,18,TRBV5-1,-,CASSLGAAPRTSGNTIYF,TGCGCCAGCAGCTTGGGGGCGGCCCCGCGTACCTCTGGAAACACCATATATTTT
-,TRBJ2-7,12,TRBV10-3,-,CAISESSYEQYF,TGTGCCATCAGTGAGTCTAGCTACGAGCAGTACTTC
-,TRBJ2-5,16,TRBV18,-,CASSPLGRQTQETQYF,TGTGCCAGCTCACCCCTGGGGAGGCAAACACAGGAGACCCAGTACTTC
-,TRBJ1-1,15,TRBV29-1,-,CSVEDTWPEGTEAFF,TGCAGCGTTGAAGATACTTGGCCGGAGGGCACTGAAGCTTTCTTT
-,TRBJ2-1,14,TRBV9,-,CASSVEGGYNEQFF,TGTGCCAGCAGCGTAGAAGGGGGATACAATGAGCAGTTCTTC
-,TRBJ2-1,14,TRBV14,-,CASSPTSAYNEQFF,TGTGCCAGCAGCCCGACTAGTGCTTACAATGAGCAGTTCTTC
-,TRBJ2-7,13,TRBV7-2,-,CASGKGSSYEQYF,TGTGCCAGCGGGAAGGGGAGCTCCTACGAGCAGTACTTC
-,TRBJ1-1,13,TRBV30,TRBD1,CAWSLTRGAEAFF,TGTGCCTGGAGTTTGACCAGGGGGGCTGAAGCTTTCTTT
few,TRBJ1-1,17,TRBV15,-,CATSRGLGTNMNTEAFF,TGTGCCACCAGCAGAGGTTTGGGGACGAATATGAACACTGAAGCTTTCTTT
-,TRBJ1-4,15,TRBV2,-,CASSETPGTNEKLFF,TGTGCCAGCAGTGAAACACCGGGGACTAATGAAAAACTGTTTTTT
once,TRBJ2-7,14,TRBV9,TRBD1,CASSVGRGLDEQYF,TGTGCCAGCAGCGTAGGTAGGGGGCTCGACGAGCAGTACTTC
-,TRBJ1-1,13,TRBV7-3,-,CASSLTANTEAFF,TGTGCCAGCAGCTTGACAGCGAACACTGAAGCTTTCTTT
-,TRBJ2-5,14,TRBV11-2,-,CASTIGSGQETQYF,TGTGCCAGCACCATCGGAAGCGGCCAAGAGACCCAGTACTTC
-,TRBJ2-5,16,TRBV7-2,TRBD2,CASRHRLAGPQETQYF,TGTGCCAGCAGGCACCGTCTAGCGGGGCCACAAGAGACCCAGTACTTC
-,TRBJ1-1,13,TRBV11-1,-,CASSLYRNTEAFF,TGTGCCAGCAGCTTATATAGGAACACTGAAGCTTTCTTT
-,TRBJ2-1,16,TRBV5-4,TRBD2,CASSQGRTSAYNEQFF,TGTGCCAGCAGCCAAGGCCGGACTAGCGCGTACAATGAGCAGTTCTTC
few,TRBJ1-2,13,TRBV5-1,-,CASSLGGDFGYTF,TGCGCCAGCAGCTTAGGGGGTGATTTTGGCTACACCTTC
-,TRBJ2-1,17,TRBV5-1,TRBD2,CASSPPNLAGGYNEQFF,TGCGCCAGCAGCCCACCCAATCTAGCGGGTGGGTACAATGAGCAGTTCTTC
-,TRBJ2-5,17,TRBV18,TRBD2,CASSPTPGTSGRKTQYF,TGTGCCAGCTCACCGACTCCCGGGACTAGCGGGAGGAAGACCCAGTACTTC
-,TRBJ2-1,16,TRBV4-1,TRBD2,CASSQVVLAGGGEQFF,TGCGCCAGCAGCCAAGTAGTCCTAGCGGGAGGAGGCGAGCAGTTCTTC
-,TRBJ2-7,12,TRBV6-1,-,CASKGLLYEQYF,TGTGCCAGCAAGGGCCTCCTATACGAGCAGTACTTC
few,TRBJ2-1,14,TRBV28,TRBD1,CASSLRQGAVEQFF,TGTGCCAGCAGTTTACGGCAGGGGGCAGTTGAGCAGTTCTTC
-,TRBJ2-4,13,TRBV2,-,CASSVAGSGIQYF,TGTGCCAGCAGTGTTGCGGGATCGGGGATTCAGTACTTC
-,TRBJ2-4,15,TRBV4-2,-,CASSPYSVQGGIQYF,TGTGCCAGCAGCCCTTATAGCGTTCAAGGGGGCATTCAGTACTTC
-,TRBJ2-7,15,TRBV5-1,-,CASSLAGDLPGEQYF,TGCGCCAGCAGCTTGGCCGGTGACCTCCCCGGCGAGCAGTACTTC
-,TRBJ2-1,15,TRBV12-2,-,CASRWVHLLYNEQFF,TGTGCAAGTCGCTGGGTTCACCTTTTATACAATGAGCAGTTCTTC
once,TRBJ1-3,14,TRBV19,-,CASSSQGLGNTIYF,TGTGCCAGTAGTTCACAGGGCCTTGGAAACACCATATATTTT
-,TRBJ2-7,15,TRBV11-2,TRBD1,CASSRETGTSYEQYF,TGTGCCAGCAGCCGCGAGACAGGGACCTCCTACGAGCAGTACTTC
-,TRBJ2-4,16,TRBV28,-,CASSLFPGLAKNIQYF,TGTGCCAGCAGTTTATTCCCAGGGCTAGCCAAAAACATTCAGTACTTC
few,TRBJ1-2,8,TRBV7-9,-,CASSPLPF,TGTGCCAGCAGCCCTCTCCCCTTC
-,TRBJ2-4,15,TRBV14,TRBD1,CASSRDREAKNIQYF,TGTGCCAGCAGCAGGGACAGGGAGGCCAAAAACATTCAGTACTTC
-,TRBJ1-1,15,TRBV7-9,-,CASSASGTAAPKAFF,TGTGCCAGCAGCGCTTCCGGGACCGCGGCGCCTAAAGCTTTCTTT
once,TRBJ2-4,15,TRBV10-2,-,CASRELGLAKNIQYF,TGCGCCAGCAGGGAGTTGGGGTTAGCCAAAAACATTCAGTACTTC
-,TRBJ2-5,13,TRBV5-4,-,CASSLQYQETQYF,TGTGCCAGCAGCTTACAGTACCAAGAGACCCAGTACTTC
-,TRBJ2-1,13,TRBV27,-,CASSLGGGDEQFF,TGTGCCAGCAGTTTAGGAGGTGGCGATGAGCAGTTCTTC
-,TRBJ2-3,11,TRBV12-5,-,CASGLIDTQYF,TGTGCTAGTGGTTTGATAGATACGCAGTATTTT
-,TRBJ1-1,14,TRBV7-9,-,CASSLGQWNTEAFF,TGTGCCAGCAGCTTAGGACAGTGGAACACTGAAGCTTTCTTT
-,TRBJ1-5,14,TRBV30,-,CAWADFLGNQPQHF,TGTGCCTGGGCAGATTTCCTTGGCAATCAGCCCCAGCATTTT
-,TRBJ1-5,16,TRBV28,-,CASSPPDRYSNQPQHF,TGTGCCAGCAGTCCGCCGGACAGATATAGCAATCAGCCCCAGCATTTT
-,TRBJ1-5,17,TRBV19,-,CASSIDRLRESNQPQHF,TGTGCCAGTAGTATAGATCGGCTGCGGGAGAGCAATCAGCCCCAGCATTTT
-,TRBJ1-2,16,TRBV5-1,TRBD1,CASSLIAGQGKSGYTF,TGCGCCAGCAGCTTGATTGCTGGACAGGGGAAAAGTGGCTACACCTTC
-,TRBJ2-1,14,TRBV19,-,CASSIPYSYNEQFF,TGTGCCAGTAGTATCCCGTACTCCTACAATGAGCAGTTCTTC
-,TRBJ2-7,14,TRBV15,TRBD2,CATSRGAGGNEQYF,TGTGCCACCAGCAGAGGAGCGGGAGGGAATGAGCAGTACTTC
few,TRBJ1-4,14,TRBV6-5,-,CASRPGQTNEKLFF,TGTGCCAGCAGACCAGGACAGACTAATGAAAAACTGTTTTTT
-,TRBJ1-1,13,TRBV5-1,-,CASSFGTRSEAFF,TGCGCCAGCAGTTTCGGGACACGAAGTGAAGCTTTCTTT
-,TRBJ1-5,12,TRBV2,-,CASTGQDQPQHF,TGTGCCAGCACTGGGCAAGATCAGCCCCAGCATTTT
-,TRBJ1-2,15,TRBV7-8,-,CASSLETGTSYGYTF,TGTGCCAGCAGCTTAGAGACGGGGACCTCCTATGGCTACACCTTC
once,TRBJ2-2,14,TRBV29-1,-,CSVRGAENTGELFF,TGCAGCGTTAGGGGAGCGGAGAACACCGGGGAGCTGTTTTTT
-,TRBJ1-2,12,TRBV6-6,-,CASTGRDYGYTF,TGTGCCAGCACTGGACGAGACTATGGCTACACCTTC
-,TRBJ2-1,14,TRBV25-1,TRBD2,CASRGTSGRREQFF,TGTGCCAGCAGAGGGACTAGCGGGAGACGTGAGCAGTTCTTC
-,TRBJ2-2,12,TRBV2,-,CASSGITGELFF,TGTGCCAGCAGCGGGATTACCGGGGAGCTGTTTTTT
-,TRBJ2-6,17,TRBV5-1,-,CASSAVSRISGANVLTF,TGCGCCAGCAGCGCCGTATCAAGGATCTCTGGGGCCAACGTCCTGACTTTC
-,TRBJ2-1,16,TRBV7-2,TRBD2,CASSLGGTSGYNEQFF,TGTGCCAGCAGCTTAGGCGGGACTAGCGGCTACAATGAGCAGTTCTTC